This T cell receptor (beta chain) was recorded in a study of T cells after yellow fever vaccination. Study observations and caveats: Among primary-vaccination clones, most reappeared after the booster, at just under 98% for CD4 and around 91% for CD8. The secondary response showed a weaker magnitude and a faster peak, day 5 versus 15.

Deletions cut 1 base from V and 5 bases from J, with 11 bases between. Germline V lookup: CDR1 SGHVS, CDR2 FQNEAQ. There are 14 residues in the CDR3. With regard to this clonotype: Its antigen is as yet unknown. This clone may be a read error of a much larger clone one base away.

By 5'RACE template switching, TCR cDNA was produced, with a universal primer site and UMIs added in the process. TCRdb recomputed calls from the 5' RACE reads with MiXCR, one row per CDR3 protein. The sample has under 250,000 distinct CDR3 sequences; less than 9% are singletons. This receptor was obtained from a man between 25 and 39 years old who received the YFV17D yellow fever vaccine. Source: CD4+ T cells sorted from PBMCs, taken 15 days after the yellow fever booster vaccination. The rearrangement links TRBV7-8 to TRBJ2-5, with D possibly being TRBD2 (5 bases). In DNA form, the CDR3 reads TGTGCCAGCAGCTTAGGGGCTTCGGGGGAGACCCAGTACTTC. This codes for CASSLGASGETQYF.